Listed below are T cell receptor beta chains from one sample, sequenced in a study of OX40 agonist ivuxolimab in advanced cancers. Sequenced by immunoSEQ multiplex PCR; TCRdb stores in-frame clones only, minus some. Among under 8,000 clones listed, 79% were seen once. Here the sequenced sample was CD4+ or CD8+ T cells sorted from blood, taken in a trial of the OX40 agonist ivuxolimab. The receptor source for this set is an adult with an advanced solid tumor such as melanoma, head and neck, liver or kidney cancer. The CDR3 runs from the conserved cysteine through the conserved F or W. The D gene is left open where the match is weak. Clone size is given for some rows only: seen once, a few or many times, or a class if the clone is expanded.

TRBJ1-5 | TRBD1 | TRBV6-5 | - | CASSRQGGNQPQHF | TGTGCCAGCAGTAGACAGGGAGGTAATCAGCCCCAGCATTTT
TRBJ2-7 | TRBD2 | TRBV7-8 | - | CASSLLRLAGDEQYF | TGTGCCAGCAGCTTACTTAGACTAGCGGGAGACGAGCAGTACTTC
TRBJ2-2 | - | TRBV4-1 | - | CASIGAGELFF | TGTGCCAGCATAGGGGCCGGGGAGCTGTTTTTT
TRBJ2-7 | - | TRBV6-6 | - | CASSYGLVAYEQYF | TGTGCCAGCAGTTACGGCCTTGTCGCCTACGAGCAGTACTTC
TRBJ2-3 | - | TRBV10-3 | - | CAIRAISTDTQYF | TGTGCCATCAGAGCCATTAGCACAGATACGCAGTATTTT
TRBJ2-7 | - | TRBV5-3 | once | CASSLKQSANYEQYF | TGTGCCAGCAGCTTGAAGCAATCGGCCAACTACGAGCAGTACTTC
TRBJ2-3 | - | TRBV11-2 | - | CASSSRGTDTQYF | TGTGCCAGCAGCTCCAGGGGCACAGATACGCAGTATTTT
TRBJ1-1 | - | TRBV10-1 | - | CVSSRVGATEAFF | TGCGTCAGCAGCAGGGTTGGTGCGACTGAAGCTTTCTTT
TRBJ1-6 | TRBD1 | TRBV4-1 | - | CASSQLSTGRSPLHF | TGCGCCAGCAGCCAGCTATCGACAGGGCGCTCACCCCTCCACTTT
TRBJ2-7 | - | TRBV7-9 | - | CASSPGQFYEQYF | TGTGCCAGCAGCCCAGGACAGTTCTACGAGCAGTACTTC
TRBJ1-2 | - | TRBV9 | - | CASSVGYRPNYGYTF | TGTGCCAGCAGCGTAGGTTACAGACCTAACTATGGCTACACCTTC
TRBJ2-5 | - | TRBV28 | - | CASSRQGQGQETQYF | TGTGCCAGCAGTCGGCAGGGGCAGGGACAAGAGACCCAGTACTTC
TRBJ2-1 | TRBD2 | TRBV30 | - | CAWAGGAGQNEQFF | TGTGCCTGGGCGGGAGGTGCAGGGCAGAATGAGCAGTTCTTC
TRBJ2-5 | TRBD2 | TRBV5-6 | - | CASSLERGPLETQYF | TGTGCCAGCAGCCTGGAGCGGGGGCCTCTAGAGACCCAGTACTTC
TRBJ1-4 | TRBD1 | TRBV7-9 | once | CASGPGQKNEKLFF | TGTGCCAGCGGACCGGGACAGAAAAATGAAAAACTGTTTTTT
TRBJ1-1 | - | TRBV7-5 | few | CASSLGTEAFF | TGTGCCAGCAGCCTGGGTACTGAAGCTTTCTTT
TRBJ2-2 | - | TRBV13 | - | CASSTYRDNTGELFF | TGTGCCAGCAGCACCTACAGGGACAACACCGGGGAGCTGTTTTTT
TRBJ2-1 | - | TRBV5-6 | few | CASSHDWNEQFF | TGTGCCAGCAGCCATGACTGGAATGAGCAGTTCTTC
TRBJ1-5 | - | TRBV6-5 | - | CASSYSRTNQPQHF | TGTGCCAGCAGTTACTCGAGAACAAATCAGCCCCAGCATTTT
TRBJ2-7 | - | TRBV15 | - | CATSSDRGWGEQYF | TGTGCCACCAGCAGCGACCGGGGTTGGGGCGAGCAGTACTTC
TRBJ2-5 | - | TRBV6-6 | - | CASSYGGQETQYF | TGTGCCAGCAGTTACGGGGGCCAAGAGACCCAGTACTTC
TRBJ2-1 | TRBD2 | TRBV2 | - | CASRRGGSSYNEQFF | TGTGCCAGCCGGCGCGGGGGAAGCTCCTACAATGAGCAGTTCTTC
TRBJ2-5 | - | TRBV4-1 | - | CASSQGGETQYF | TGCGCCAGCAGCCAAGGTGGGGAGACCCAGTACTTC
TRBJ2-3 | TRBD1 | TRBV15 | - | CATSRDRLGQGTDTQYF | TGTGCCACCAGCAGAGATAGGTTGGGACAGGGTACAGATACGCAGTATTTT
TRBJ2-3 | - | TRBV9 | - | CASSVVPAGTDTQYF | TGTGCCAGCAGCGTAGTACCAGCAGGGACAGATACGCAGTATTTT
TRBJ1-2 | - | TRBV6-6 | - | CASSYAGRRGYTF | TGTGCCAGCAGTTACGCGGGCCGGCGGGGCTACACCTTC
TRBJ2-3 | TRBD2 | TRBV29-1 | - | CSVEAGGYTDTQYF | TGCAGCGTTGAAGCGGGGGGGTACACAGATACGCAGTATTTT
TRBJ2-3 | TRBD2 | TRBV7-2 | - | CASSYGGLGTDTQYF | TGTGCCAGCAGCTACGGGGGGTTGGGCACAGATACGCAGTATTTT
TRBJ2-7 | - | TRBV7-9 | - | CASSPIEGYEQYF | TGTGCCAGCAGCCCCATCGAGGGCTACGAGCAGTACTTC